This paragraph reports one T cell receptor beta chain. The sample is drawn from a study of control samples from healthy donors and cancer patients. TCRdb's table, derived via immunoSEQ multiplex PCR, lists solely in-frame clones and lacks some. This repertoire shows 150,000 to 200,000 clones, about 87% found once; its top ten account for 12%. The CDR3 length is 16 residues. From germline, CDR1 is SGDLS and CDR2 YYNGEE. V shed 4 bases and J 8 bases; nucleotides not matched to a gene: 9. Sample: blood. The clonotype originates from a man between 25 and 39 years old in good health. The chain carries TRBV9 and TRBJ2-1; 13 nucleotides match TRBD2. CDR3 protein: CASSLRLAGGLDEQFF. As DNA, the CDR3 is TGTGCCAGCAGCCTCCGACTAGCGGGAGGTTTAGATGAGCAGTTCTTC.